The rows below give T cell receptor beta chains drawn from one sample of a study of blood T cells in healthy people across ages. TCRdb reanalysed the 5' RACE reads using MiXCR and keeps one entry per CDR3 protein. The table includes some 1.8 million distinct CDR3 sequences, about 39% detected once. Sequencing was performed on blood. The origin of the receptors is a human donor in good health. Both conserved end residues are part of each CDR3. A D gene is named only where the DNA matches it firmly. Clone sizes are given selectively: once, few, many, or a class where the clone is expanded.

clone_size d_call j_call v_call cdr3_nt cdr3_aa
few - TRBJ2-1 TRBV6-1 TGTGCCAGCGGACCCCAATACAATGAGCAGTTCTTC CASGPQYNEQFF
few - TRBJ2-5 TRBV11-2 TGTGCCAGCAGCGCGACTAACCAAGAGACCCAGTACTTC CASSATNQETQYF
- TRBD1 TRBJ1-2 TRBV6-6 TGTGCCAGCAGTTACGGGACAGCGTACTATGGCTACACCTTC CASSYGTAYYGYTF
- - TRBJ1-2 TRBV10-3 TGTGCCCTGACGGAGGGTGCAGGGTATGGCTACACCTTC CALTEGAGYGYTF
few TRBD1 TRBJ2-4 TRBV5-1 TGCGCCAGCAGCTTGGGGTGGACAGGGGAGCCCAAAAACATTCAGTACTTC CASSLGWTGEPKNIQYF
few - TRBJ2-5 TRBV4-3 TGCGCCGGCAGCCAACAACAGCAAGAGACCCAGTACTTC CAGSQQQQETQYF
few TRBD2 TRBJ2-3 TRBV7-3 TGTGCCAGCAGCTTAATCAGCGGGGGGGCTGGGGATACGCAGTATTTT CASSLISGGAGDTQYF
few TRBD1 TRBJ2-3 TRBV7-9 TGTGCCAGCAGCCCTACAACAGGGGGCAGGACAGATACGCAGTATTTT CASSPTTGGRTDTQYF
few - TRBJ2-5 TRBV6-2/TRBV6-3 TGTGCCAGCAGCAAGGGACCCCTCAGAGAGACCCAGTACTTC CASSKGPLRETQYF
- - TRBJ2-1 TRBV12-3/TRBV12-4 TGTGCCGGCAGTCGCCAGGAGAATGAGCAGTTCTTC CAGSRQENEQFF
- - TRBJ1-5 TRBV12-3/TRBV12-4 TGTGCCAGCGGGGAGGGGAGGCAGCCCCAGCATTTT CASGEGRQPQHF
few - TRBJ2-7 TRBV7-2 TGTGCCAGCAGAGTGGACAAACTCGGCGAGCAGTACTTC CASRVDKLGEQYF
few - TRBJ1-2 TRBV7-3 TGTGCCAGCAGCTTAATAGGTCAGAGCTTGGGCTACACCTTC CASSLIGQSLGYTF
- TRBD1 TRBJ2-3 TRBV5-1 TGCGCCAGCAGCTTGGCCGGGACAGGGGTAGCAGATACGCAGTATTTT CASSLAGTGVADTQYF
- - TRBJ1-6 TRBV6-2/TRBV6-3 TGTGCCAGCAGTTACTCGATATCGCCAGTAAATTCACCCCTCCACTTT CASSYSISPVNSPLHF
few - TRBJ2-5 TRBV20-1 TGCAGTGCTAGAGATCAGGAACGGACGACCTGGGAGACCCAGTACTTC CSARDQERTTWETQYF
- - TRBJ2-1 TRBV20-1 TGCAGTGCTATGGGGCTAGGAAGCTCCTACAATGAGCAGTTCTTC CSAMGLGSSYNEQFF
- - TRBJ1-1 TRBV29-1 TGCAGCGTGGGAGGAGGGGACGGGCAGAACACTGAAGCTTTCTTT CSVGGGDGQNTEAFF
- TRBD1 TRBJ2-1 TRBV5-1 TGCGCCAGCAGCAACGGACAGGGGAAGGGATACAATGAGCAGTTCTTC CASSNGQGKGYNEQFF